These 20 T cell receptor beta chains were all obtained from the same sample, sequenced in a study of Graves' ophthalmopathy and Graves' hyperthyroidism. The TCR beta CDR3 regions underwent amplification from RNA transcripts. The first-round RT-PCR employed HTBI primers together with the Qiagen OneStep RT-PCR kit. A multiplex PCR was then performed as the second round. TCRdb itself ran the multiplex PCR reads through MiXCR, one entry per CDR3 protein. This table has 560,000 or so distinct CDR3 sequences, about 40% appearing once. The material sequenced was peripheral blood or thyroid tissue (not recorded which). These receptors were obtained from an adult man with Graves' hyperthyroidism.

The V gene is TRBV19, the J gene TRBJ1-2, with D possibly TRBD1 on 6 matching bases. CDR1 and CDR2 (germline): LNHDA, SQIVND (reference sequence). With 5 bases removed from V and 9 bases from J, the gap between germline ends came to 19 bases. This CDR3 contains 14 residues. CDR3 protein: CASSPNWGAESYTF. The CDR3 DNA sequence: TGTGCCAGTAGTCCCAATTGGGGGGCTGAGAGCTACACCTTC.

This clonotype was picked up many times. The chain combines TRBV5-1 with TRBJ1-1; tentative D call: TRBD1 (5 bases). Germline values: CDR1 SGHRS, CDR2 YFSETQ. The CDR3 totals 11 residues. CDR3 amino acids: CPMAGSTEAFF. CDR3 coding DNA: TGCCCCATGGCAGGGTCCACTGAAGCTTTCTTT.

This clonotype was seen ten or more times. This chain connects TRBV14 to TRBJ1-6; D is perhaps TRBD1 (5 bases). The CDR3 is 15 amino acids. Germline V gives CDR1 SGHDN, CDR2 FVKESK. Trimming pared 4 bases from V and 9 bases from J, leaving 16 bases between. CDR3 protein: CASSLPGTGGSPLHF. CDR3 nucleotides: TGTGCCAGCAGCCTCCCAGGGACGGGCGGTTCACCCCTCCACTTT.

This chain joins TRBV14 and TRBJ1-3; no firm D call. The CDR3 runs to 13 residues. Trimming took 3 bases from V and 4 from J, leaving 7 bases between them. CDR1 SGHDN and CDR2 FVKESK come from the germline V gene. Here the CDR3 DNA reads TGTGCCAGCAGCCAGTTTTGGGGAAACACCATATATTTT. Translated, it gives CASSQFWGNTIYF.

The sample holds a few counts of this clonotype. The V call is TRBV6-5, the J call TRBJ1-1; D ambiguous. V lost 2 bases, J lost 7 bases, and 8 bases lay in between. CDR1 and CDR2 (germline): MNHEY, SVGAGI. CDR3 size: 12 residues. The CDR3 DNA follows: TGTGCCAGCAGTTACCGGGCCGGTGAAGCTTTCTTT. Translating gives CASSYRAGEAFF.

This clonotype was seen only a few times. CDR3 protein: CSVEGGTGSYEQYF. CDR3 nucleotide sequence: TGCAGCGTTGAAGGGGGGACAGGATCCTACGAGCAGTACTTC. This chain connects TRBV29-1 to TRBJ2-7; 8 bases match TRBD1. J lost 1 base, V lost 1 base, and 3 bases had no gene match. The CDR3 extends over 14 amino acids. The germline V gene encodes CDR1 SQVTM and CDR2 ANQGSEA.

This clonotype was recorded at least ten times. The J gene is TRBJ2-2, the V gene TRBV9, with 7 positions matching TRBD2. V was pared by 4 bases and J by 3 bases, with 3 bases of the junction left unmatched. Germline values: CDR1 SGDLS, CDR2 YYNGEE. This CDR3 is 14 amino acids long. Here the CDR3 DNA reads TGTGCCAGCAGCAAAAGCGGGGACACCGGGGAGCTGTTTTTT. Protein sequence: CASSKSGDTGELFF.

V usage is TRBV12-5 and J usage is TRBJ1-6; D possibly corresponds to TRBD1 (6 bases). Trimming took 6 bases from V and 10 from J, leaving 19 bases between them. Germline V gives CDR1 LGHNT, CDR2 FRNRAP. The CDR3 contains 15 residues. CDR3 nucleotide sequence: TGTGCTAGTGGCTCCGCACAGGGCAGCAAGTCACCCCTCCACTTT. It translates to CASGSAQGSKSPLHF.

Notes on this clonotype: Possible read error: a much larger clone is one base away. The genes are TRBV5-1 and TRBJ1-2, with D maybe TRBD1 (5 bases). Germline CDR1 and CDR2: SGHRS and YFSETQ. The CDR3 contains 13 residues. The CDR3 sequence is CVSSLDTGYGYTF. The CDR3 DNA is TGCGTCAGCAGCTTGGACACAGGTTATGGCTACACCTTC.

The chain combines TRBV7-9 with TRBJ2-2, with D tentatively TRBD1 or TRBD2 (6 bases each). This CDR3 is 17 amino acids long. Germline CDR1 SEHNR, CDR2 FQNEAQ (reference sequence). Between the trimmed V and J ends, which lost 1 base and 3 bases, there was a span of 15 bases. CDR3 protein: CASSLGRRGSYTGELFF. In nucleotides, the CDR3 is TGTGCCAGCAGCTTAGGACGGAGGGGGTCTTACACCGGGGAGCTGTTTTTT. The full variable domain, with the rest looked up from reference TRBV7-9 and TRBJ2-2, is DTGVSQNPRHKITKRGQNVTFRCDPISEHNRLYWYRQTLGQGPEFLTYFQNEAQLEKSRLLSDRFSAERPKGSFSTLEIQRTEQGDSAMYLCASSLGRRGSYTGELFFGEGSRLTVL.

The V call is TRBV20-1, the J call TRBJ2-3; TRBD1 agrees at 9 bases. CDR1 and CDR2 (germline): DFQATT, SNEGSKA (reference sequence). The CDR3 is 13 residues long. V dropped 0 bases and J dropped 8; count of bases not matched to a gene: 3. The CDR3 coding sequence is TGCAGTGCTAGAGATACAGGGGGCACTACGCAGTATTTT. Protein sequence: CSARDTGGTTQYF.

The V call is TRBV2, the J call TRBJ1-6; D ambiguous. Trimming cost V 5 bases and J 9 bases, with 14 bases left between them. Germline V lookup: CDR1 SNHLY, CDR2 FYNNEI. This CDR3 comprises 14 residues. DNA of the CDR3: TGTGCCAGCAGTCCCGACACCTCTACTTCACCCCTCCACTTT. It codes for CASSPDTSTSPLHF.

The chain carries TRBV2 and TRBJ2-1; a weak D match, TRBD1 (5 bases). Germline lookup yields CDR1 SNHLY and CDR2 FYNNEI. V lost 8 bases and J lost 5, with 19 bases in between. The CDR3 spans 15 residues. The CDR3 loop reads CASAGRGLRNNEQFF. CDR3 DNA: TGTGCCAGCGCAGGAAGGGGTTTGAGAAACAATGAGCAGTTCTTC.

In the case of this clonotype: This may be a read error: a much more frequent sequence differs by one nucleotide. The chain employs TRBV9 and TRBJ1-1; the D is unclear. Germline-derived CDR1 and CDR2 are SGDLS and YYNGEE. The CDR3 runs to 14 residues. The CDR3 bases are TGTGTCAGCAGCGTAGCCCCAGCGAACACTGAAGCTTTCTTT. This sequence encodes CVSSVAPANTEAFF.

A remark on this clonotype: A much larger clone differs by one base, so this may be a read error. The V call is TRBV2, the J call TRBJ1-5; D is perhaps TRBD1 (5 bases). V was pared by 4 bases and J by 4 bases, with 11 bases between. The germline CDR1 and CDR2 sequences are SNHLY and FYNNEI. The CDR3 is 14 residues long. The CDR3 spells CASSGPGNNQPQHF. The DNA of the CDR3 is TGTGCCAGCAGTGGACCAGGGAATAATCAGCCCCAGCATTTT.

Many counts were recorded for this clonotype. The V and J genes are TRBV19 and TRBJ1-6; possible D gene TRBD1, 5 bases. V was trimmed by 5 bases and J by 9 bases, leaving 17 bases between them. The CDR3 has 15 amino acids. CDR1 LNHDA and CDR2 SQIVND come from the germline V gene (reference sequence). The CDR3 sequence is CASSEPGQGFSPLHF. DNA for the CDR3: TGTGCCAGTAGTGAACCGGGGCAGGGCTTTTCACCCCTCCACTTT. Based on the CDR3 plus reference TRBV19 and TRBJ1-6, the full variable domain is DGGITQSPKYLFRKEGQNVTLSCEQNLNHDAMYWYRQDPGQGLRLIYYSQIVNDFQKGDIAEGYSVSREKKESFPLTVTSAQKNPTAFYLCASSEPGQGFSPLHFGNGTRLTVT.

The chain has TRBV5-1 and TRBJ2-7, with TRBD2 matching over 9 bases. Unmatched junction bases numbered 14, after V lost 1 base and J lost 9 bases. Per the germline V gene, CDR1 is SGHRS and CDR2 is YFSETQ. The CDR3 covers 16 residues. The CDR3 is CASSLLLAGSTDTQYF. The CDR3 DNA reads TGCGCCAGCAGCTTGTTACTAGCGGGTAGCACAGATACGCAGTACTTC. Drawing the rest from reference TRBV5-1 and TRBJ2-7, the complete variable domain is KAGVTQTPRYLIKTRGQQVTLSCSPISGHRSVSWYQQTPGQGLQFLFEYFSETQRNKGNFPGRFSGRQFSNSRSEMNVSTLELGDSALYLCASSLLLAGSTDTQYFGPGTRLTVT.

In its sample, this clonotype was seen once. The chain joins TRBV2 to TRBJ2-7, with 10 positions matching TRBD2. The last part of the DNA fits TRBJ2-1 better; the J call may be wrong. This CDR3 spans 15 amino acids. In germline, CDR1 is SNHLY, CDR2 FYNNEI. The CDR3 DNA reads as TGTGCCAGCAGTGAATTGTTACTAGCGGGGAATGAGCAGTTCTTC. This codes for CASSELLLAGNEQFF.

This chain uses TRBV7-9 with TRBJ2-7; 12 positions match TRBD2. The CDR3 loop spans 18 amino acids. V was clipped by 5 bases and J by 4 bases; unmatched bases: 15. Looked up from germline, CDR1 is SEHNR and CDR2 is FQNEAQ (reference sequence). In DNA form, the CDR3 reads TGTGCCAGCAGCCGGACTAGCGGGACAGTTCAACATCTGTACGAGCAGTACTTC. This codes for CASSRTSGTVQHLYEQYF.

There are many counts of this clonotype. The V and J genes are TRBV20-1 and TRBJ1-2; D gene uncertain. Germline loops: CDR1 DFQATT, CDR2 SNEGSKA (reference sequence). V was shortened by 1 base and J by 4 bases, with 7 bases between the two germline ends. CDR3 size: 12 residues. CDR3 residues: CSARGAVYGYTF. Written as DNA, the CDR3 is TGCAGTGCTAGAGGAGCAGTCTATGGCTACACCTTC.